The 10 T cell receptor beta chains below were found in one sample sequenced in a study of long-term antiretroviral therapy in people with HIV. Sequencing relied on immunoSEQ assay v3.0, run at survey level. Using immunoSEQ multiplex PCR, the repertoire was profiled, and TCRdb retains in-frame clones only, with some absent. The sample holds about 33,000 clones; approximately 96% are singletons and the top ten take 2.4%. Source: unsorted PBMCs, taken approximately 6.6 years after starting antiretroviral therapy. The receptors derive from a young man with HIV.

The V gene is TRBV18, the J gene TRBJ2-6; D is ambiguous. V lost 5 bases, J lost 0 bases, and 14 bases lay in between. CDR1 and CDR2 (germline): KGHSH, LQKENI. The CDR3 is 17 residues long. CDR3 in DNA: TGTGCCAGCTCATTAGTAACGGAAAACTCTGGGGCCAACGTCCTGACTTTC. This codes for CASSLVTENSGANVLTF.

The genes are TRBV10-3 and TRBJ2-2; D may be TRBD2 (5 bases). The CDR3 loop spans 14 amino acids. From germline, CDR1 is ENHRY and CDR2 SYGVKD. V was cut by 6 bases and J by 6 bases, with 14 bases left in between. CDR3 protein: CAIRLLEAAGELFF. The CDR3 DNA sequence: TGTGCCATCAGACTACTAGAGGCGGCCGGGGAGCTGTTTTTT.

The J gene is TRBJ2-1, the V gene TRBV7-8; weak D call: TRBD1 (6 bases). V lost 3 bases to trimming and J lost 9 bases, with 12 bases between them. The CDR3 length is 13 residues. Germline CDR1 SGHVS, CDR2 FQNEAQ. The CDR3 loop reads CASSLTGPGEQFF. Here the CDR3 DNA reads TGTGCCAGCAGCTTGACAGGCCCGGGTGAGCAGTTCTTC. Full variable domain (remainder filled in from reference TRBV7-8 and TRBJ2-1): GAGVSQSPRYKVAKRGQDVALRCDPISGHVSLFWYQQALGQGPEFLTYFQNEAQLDKSGLPSDRFFAERPEGSVSTLKIQRTQQEDSAVYLCASSLTGPGEQFFGPGTRLTVL.

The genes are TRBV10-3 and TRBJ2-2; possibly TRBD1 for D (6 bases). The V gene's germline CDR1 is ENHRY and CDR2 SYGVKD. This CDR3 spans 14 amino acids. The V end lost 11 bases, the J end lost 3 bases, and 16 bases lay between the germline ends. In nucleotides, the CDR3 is TGTGCCGTGCTCAGGGGACGGGACACCGGGGAGCTGTTTTTT. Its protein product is CAVLRGRDTGELFF.

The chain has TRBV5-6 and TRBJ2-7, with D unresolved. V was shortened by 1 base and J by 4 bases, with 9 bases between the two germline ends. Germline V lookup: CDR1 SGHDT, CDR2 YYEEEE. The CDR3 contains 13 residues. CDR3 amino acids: CASSLIGQYEQYF. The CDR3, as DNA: TGTGCCAGCAGCTTGATAGGGCAGTACGAGCAGTACTTC.

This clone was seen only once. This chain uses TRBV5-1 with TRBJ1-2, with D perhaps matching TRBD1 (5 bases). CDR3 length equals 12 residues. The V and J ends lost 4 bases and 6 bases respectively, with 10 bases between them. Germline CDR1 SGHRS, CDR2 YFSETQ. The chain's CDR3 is CASSRGDHGYTF. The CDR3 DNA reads TGCGCCAGCAGCCGGGGGGATCATGGCTACACCTTC.

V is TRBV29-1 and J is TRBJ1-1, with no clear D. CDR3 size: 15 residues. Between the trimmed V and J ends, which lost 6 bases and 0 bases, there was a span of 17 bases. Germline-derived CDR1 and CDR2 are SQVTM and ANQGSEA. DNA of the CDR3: TGCAGCGTCAAACGGCGGTCCCTAATGAACACTGAAGCTTTCTTT. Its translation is CSVKRRSLMNTEAFF.

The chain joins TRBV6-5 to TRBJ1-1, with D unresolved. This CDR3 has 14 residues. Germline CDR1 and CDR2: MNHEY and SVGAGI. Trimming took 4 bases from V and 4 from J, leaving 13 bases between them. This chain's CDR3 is CASSWDSGGTEAFF. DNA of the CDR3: TGTGCCAGCAGTTGGGATTCAGGTGGCACTGAAGCTTTCTTT.

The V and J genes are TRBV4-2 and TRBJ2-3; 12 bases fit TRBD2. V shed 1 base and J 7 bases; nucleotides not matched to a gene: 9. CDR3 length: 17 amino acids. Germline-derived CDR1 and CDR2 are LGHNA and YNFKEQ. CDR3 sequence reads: CASSQVKLAGGPHTQYF. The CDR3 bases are TGTGCCAGCAGCCAAGTGAAGCTAGCGGGGGGGCCTCATACGCAGTATTTT.

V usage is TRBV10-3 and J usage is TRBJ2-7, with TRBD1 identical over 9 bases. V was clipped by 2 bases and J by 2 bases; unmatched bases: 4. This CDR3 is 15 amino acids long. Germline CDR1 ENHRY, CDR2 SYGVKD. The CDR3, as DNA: TGTGCCATCAGTGAGGGGACAGGGATAACCTACGAGCAGTACTTC. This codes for CAISEGTGITYEQYF.